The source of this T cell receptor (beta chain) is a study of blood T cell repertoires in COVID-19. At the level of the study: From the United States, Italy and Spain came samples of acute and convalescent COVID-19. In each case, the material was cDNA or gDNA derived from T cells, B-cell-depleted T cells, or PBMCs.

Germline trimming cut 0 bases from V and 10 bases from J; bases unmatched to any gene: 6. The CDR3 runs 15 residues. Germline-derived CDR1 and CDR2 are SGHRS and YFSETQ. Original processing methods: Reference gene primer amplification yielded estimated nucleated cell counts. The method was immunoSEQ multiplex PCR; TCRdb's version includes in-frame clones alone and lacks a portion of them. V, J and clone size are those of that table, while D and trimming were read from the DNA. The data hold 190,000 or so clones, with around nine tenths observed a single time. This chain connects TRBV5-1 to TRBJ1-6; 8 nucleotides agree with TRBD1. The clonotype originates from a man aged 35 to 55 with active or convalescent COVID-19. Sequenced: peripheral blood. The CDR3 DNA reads TGCGCCAGCAGCTTGGGGACAGGGAGGGTATCACCCCTCCACTTT. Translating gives CASSLGTGRVSPLHF.